Listed below are T cell receptor beta chains from one sample, sequenced in a study of blood T cell repertoires in COVID-19. Here immunoSEQ multiplex PCR was the method, and the copy in TCRdb shows in-frame clones only, minus some. Of some 66,000 clones listed, about 90% are singletons. Sequencing was done on a sample of peripheral blood. Receptors were obtained from a human donor in a cohort sampled during active COVID-19. Each CDR3 is given with its conserved first and last residue. D genes are given only for firm matches. Some rows have no size entry. The others give once, few or many, or a class for an expanded clone.

-	-	TRBV19	TRBJ1-5	TGTGCCAGCGCTACCTTGGGGCCCCAGGCCCAGCATTTT	CASATLGPQAQHF
-	-	TRBV5-4	TRBJ1-2	TGTGCCAGCAGCCTGGGGACAAGACAAAACTATGGCTACACCTTC	CASSLGTRQNYGYTF
-	-	TRBV19	TRBJ1-6	TGTGCCAGTCGAGAGGGGGGGGCGGGGTACCCCGACCCTAGCTCCTATAATTCACCCCTCCACTTT	CASREGGAGYPDPSSYNSPLHF
-	-	TRBV6-1	TRBJ1-1	TGTGCCAGCAGTGAGGCGGGGCACACTGAAGCTTTCTTT	CASSEAGHTEAFF
-	-	TRBV15	TRBJ1-5	TGTGCCACCAGTTCCCTTTCTCTCAATCAGCCCCAGCATTTT	CATSSLSLNQPQHF
-	TRBD1	TRBV19	TRBJ2-5	TGTGCCAGTAGTCGAGGACAGGGGTCGGAAGAGACCCAGTACTTC	CASSRGQGSEETQYF
-	TRBD1	TRBV19	TRBJ1-2	TGTGCCAGTAGTCAGGGACAGGGTTTAACTTCGTATGGCTACACCTTC	CASSQGQGLTSYGYTF
-	-	TRBV7-9	TRBJ1-5	TGTGCCAGCAGCTTAGACGGGAATCAGCCCCAGCATTTT	CASSLDGNQPQHF
-	TRBD1	TRBV3-1/TRBV3-2	TRBJ1-2	TGTGCCAGCAGCCAACAATGGACAGGGTCAAGCTACACCTTC	CASSQQWTGSSYTF
-	TRBD2	TRBV5-4	TRBJ2-7	TGTGCCAGCAGTCCCACCACCGGGACTAGCGGGAGCGAGCAGTACTTC	CASSPTTGTSGSEQYF
-	-	TRBV11-2	TRBJ2-6	TGTGCCAGCAGCTTAGCAAGCCTAAACGTCCTGACTTTC	CASSLASLNVLTF
-	-	TRBV6-4	TRBJ1-6	TGTGCCAGCAGTGACGGCAGGCGTTCACCCCTCCACTTT	CASSDGRRSPLHF
once	TRBD2	TRBV11-3	TRBJ2-3	TGTGCCAGCAGCGCCCCGCTACTAGCGGGAGGCACAGATACGCAGTATTTT	CASSAPLLAGGTDTQYF
-	TRBD2	TRBV5-1	TRBJ2-3	TGCGCCAGCAGCTTGGATATCCGGCCGGCGGGAGTTAGCACAGATACGCAGTATTTT	CASSLDIRPAGVSTDTQYF
-	TRBD1	TRBV5-1	TRBJ2-1	TGCGCCAGCAGCAGCTACGGGACAGGGGGTCTAGCCTCCTACAATGAGCAGTTCTTC	CASSSYGTGGLASYNEQFF
-	TRBD1	TRBV12-3/TRBV12-4	TRBJ2-7	TGTGCCAGCAGCCCCAGACAGGGCAGCGAGCAGTACTTC	CASSPRQGSEQYF
-	-	TRBV3-1/TRBV3-2	TRBJ1-5	TGTGCCAGCAGCCCCGCGTATGGCAATCAGCCCCAGCATTTT	CASSPAYGNQPQHF
-	TRBD1	TRBV18	TRBJ2-7	TGTGCCAGCTCACGAACGCAACAGGGGGCAACCTACGAGCAGTACTTC	CASSRTQQGATYEQYF
-	TRBD2	TRBV7-2	TRBJ2-7	TGTGCCAGCAGCTGGGCTAGCGGGGGGCGGGAGCAGTACTTC	CASSWASGGREQYF
-	-	TRBV2	TRBJ1-6	TGTGCCAGCAGTCCGGACAGTCCCTATAATTCACCCCTCCACTTT	CASSPDSPYNSPLHF
-	-	TRBV27	TRBJ2-3	TGTGCCAGCAGTGACCTCCCGGGACAACCCCGAGATACGCAGTATTTT	CASSDLPGQPRDTQYF
-	-	TRBV19	TRBJ2-1	TGTGCCAGTAGTAGAGACAATGAGCAGTTCTTC	CASSRDNEQFF
-	TRBD2	TRBV7-2	TRBJ2-3	TGTGCCAGCAGCTTGCTAGCGGGGGAATACTACACAGATACGCAGTATTTT	CASSLLAGEYYTDTQYF
-	TRBD2	TRBV6-5	TRBJ2-7	TGTGCCAGCAGTCCAGGGGGTAGCGGGAGGAACGAGCAGTACTTC	CASSPGGSGRNEQYF
once	TRBD1	TRBV2	TRBJ2-6	TGTGCCAGCATCGGACGGGGACAGAAAAAAGCAAGCTCTGGGGCCAACGTCCTGACTTTC	CASIGRGQKKASSGANVLTF
-	-	TRBV6-2/TRBV6-3	TRBJ1-1	TGTGCCAGCAGTTACTTCGACACTGAAGCTTTCTTT	CASSYFDTEAFF
-	-	TRBV20-1	TRBJ1-1	TGCAGTGCTAGAGGGCCAGCTGAAGCTTTCTTT	CSARGPAEAFF
-	TRBD1	TRBV5-1	TRBJ1-5	TGCGCCAGCAGCTTGGACGGACAGGGAGGTCAGCCCCAGCATTTT	CASSLDGQGGQPQHF
-	-	TRBV2	TRBJ2-1	TGTGCCAGCAGTGGGATCGCGGGGAGGTACAATGAGCAGTTCTTC	CASSGIAGRYNEQFF